This T cell receptor (beta chain) is drawn from a study of response to subunit inactivated influenza vaccine. This clonotype has only a few counts. MiXCR, applied by TCRdb to the RT-PCR reads, yields one record per CDR3 protein. The data hold approximately 310,000 distinct CDR3 sequences, with around a fifth observed a single time. Germline CDR1 reads LNHDA; CDR2 reads SQIVND (reference sequence). V dropped 8 bases and J dropped 1 base, with 18 bases sitting between them. This CDR3 spans 16 amino acids. This specimen was PBMCs from blood, taken about 20 months after vaccination. The V and J genes are TRBV19 and TRBJ1-5; D perhaps matches TRBD1 (5 bases). This sequence was found in a man aged 50 to 69 who received an inactivated influenza vaccine. The CDR3 region has the DNA TGTGCCAGTGGGTCGCAGGGAAGTGTGAGCAATCAGCCCCAGCATTTT. Its protein product is CASGSQGSVSNQPQHF. The full variable domain, its missing parts supplied by reference TRBV19 and TRBJ1-5, is DGGITQSPKYLFRKEGQNVTLSCEQNLNHDAMYWYRQDPGQGLRLIYYSQIVNDFQKGDIAEGYSVSREKKESFPLTVTSAQKNPTAFYLCASGSQGSVSNQPQHFGDGTRLSIL.